One sample yielded the 26 T cell receptor beta chains listed below, sequenced in a study of T cell changes during pregnancy in multiple sclerosis. Sequencing used immunoSEQ multiplex PCR; TCRdb keeps in-frame clones, though not all of them. The sample shows under 150,000 clones, less than 97% of them seen only once. The source material was peripheral blood, sampled after pregnancy. These receptors were taken from a female donor with multiple sclerosis, enrolled in a pregnancy study.

J is TRBJ1-1 and V is TRBV14, with D unclear. CDR1 SGHDN and CDR2 FVKESK come from the germline V gene. The CDR3 totals 12 residues. Deletions cut 1 base from V and 4 bases from J, with 4 bases between. The CDR3 coding sequence is TGTGCCAGCAGCCAAGCTAGCACTGAAGCTTTCTTT. Amino acids: CASSQASTEAFF.

This clone came up once. The CDR3 bases are TGTGCCAGCAGCCAAAGACAGGGGGCGACTGGAAACACCATATATTTT. Translation: CASSQRQGATGNTIYF. This chain uses TRBV28 with TRBJ1-3; TRBD1 matches at 10 bases. Per the germline V gene, CDR1 is MDHEN and CDR2 is SYDVKM. The CDR3 consists of 16 residues. The ends lost 6 bases at V and 2 bases at J; junction bases unmatched: 7.

V gene TRBV9 combines with J gene TRBJ2-1; TRBD2 agrees at 7 bases. This CDR3 has 16 residues. The germline gives CDR1 SGDLS, CDR2 YYNGEE. V lost 3 bases to trimming and J lost 4 bases; unmatched junction nucleotides: 10. CDR3 amino acids: CASSGGGLDGYNEQFF. The CDR3 DNA is TGTGCCAGCAGCGGGGGTGGACTAGACGGTTACAATGAGCAGTTCTTC.

The chain combines TRBV11-2 with TRBJ2-7; D gene uncertain. The germline CDR1 and CDR2 sequences are SGHAT and FQNNGV. V dropped 1 base and J dropped 6 bases, with 4 bases sitting between them. The CDR3 runs to 11 residues. The CDR3 DNA reads TGTGCCAGCAGCTTAGCCGGCGAGCAGTACTTC. Translation gives CASSLAGEQYF.

The chain's CDR3 is CAWSLLGTYPYEQYF. The CDR3 bases are TGTGCCTGGAGTCTGCTAGGGACTTACCCCTACGAGCAGTACTTC. The rearrangement uses TRBV30 and TRBJ2-7; tentatively, D is TRBD2 (6 bases). CDR1 GTSNPN and CDR2 SVGIG come from the germline V gene (reference sequence). V lost 2 bases to trimming and J lost 2 bases, with 16 bases between them. This CDR3 has 15 residues.

V usage is TRBV30 and J usage is TRBJ1-2, with D possibly TRBD1 on 5 matching bases. This CDR3 comprises 12 residues. The V gene lost 1 base and the J gene lost 7 bases, with 10 bases spanning the gap. CDR1 GTSNPN and CDR2 SVGIG come from the germline V gene (reference sequence). The CDR3, as DNA: TGTGCCTGGAGTGAGGGGCAGCTTGGCTACACCTTC. It encodes CAWSEGQLGYTF.

The rearrangement joins TRBV11-3 to TRBJ2-7; D not certain. The CDR3 contains 14 residues. V gave up 8 bases and J gave up 0 bases, with 14 bases separating them. Germline lookup yields CDR1 SGHNT and CDR2 YENEEA. DNA of the CDR3: TGTGCCAGCTACATATTTGGGCACTCCTACGAGCAGTACTTC. It specifies CASYIFGHSYEQYF. Full variable domain (rest looked up from reference TRBV11-3 and TRBJ2-7): EAGVVQSPRYKIIEKKQPVAFWCNPISGHNTLYWYLQNLGQGPELLIRYENEEAVDDSQLPKDRFSAERLKGVDSTLKIQPAELGDSAVYLCASYIFGHSYEQYFGPGTRLTVT.

The chain combines TRBV7-8 with TRBJ1-1; D may be TRBD1 (6 bases). Germline CDR1 reads SGHVS; CDR2 reads FQNEAQ. Trimming cost V 3 bases and J 5 bases, with 19 bases left between them. The CDR3 extends over 16 amino acids. The CDR3 loop is CASSFRQGLAPTEAFF. For the CDR3, the DNA is TGTGCCAGCAGCTTCCGGCAGGGGCTGGCCCCTACTGAAGCTTTCTTT.

The chain uses TRBV6-5 and TRBJ2-7; 12 nucleotides align to TRBD2. After removal of 6 bases from V and 3 bases from J, the junction contained 3 bases not matched to a gene. Germline CDR1 is MNHEY and CDR2 is SVGAGI. There are 14 residues in the CDR3. CDR3 in DNA: TGTGCCAGCAGCCAGACTAGCGGGAGCTACGAGCAGTACTTC. Translated: CASSQTSGSYEQYF.

V gene TRBV7-9 combines with J gene TRBJ1-2; 9 bases fit TRBD1. Per germline, CDR1 SEHNR and CDR2 FQNEAQ (reference sequence). The J segment lost 7 bases and the V segment lost 4 bases, leaving 4 bases of the junction unmatched. This CDR3 is 13 amino acids long. CDR3 nucleotides: TGTGCCAGCAGCTCCGGGACAGGGACTGGCTACACCTTC. Translation gives CASSSGTGTGYTF.

The chain couples TRBV9 to TRBJ1-1; D gene unclear. This CDR3 spans 14 amino acids. In germline, CDR1 is SGDLS, CDR2 YYNGEE. V was trimmed by 0 bases and J by 6 bases, leaving 12 bases between them. CDR3 bases: TGTGCCAGCAGCGTAGGGAGACTGGGAGCTGAAGCTTTCTTT. Translated, it gives CASSVGRLGAEAFF.

The V call is TRBV27, the J call TRBJ1-5; 9 bases match TRBD1. This CDR3 spans 14 amino acids. V was clipped by 5 bases and J by 4 bases; unmatched bases: 3. Germline CDR1 reads MNHEY; CDR2 reads SMNVEV (reference sequence). The CDR3 reads CASSQQGANQPQHF. The CDR3 DNA is TGTGCCAGCAGTCAACAGGGGGCGAATCAGCCCCAGCATTTT.

The chain has TRBV28 and TRBJ2-7; D gene unclear. The ends were cut back, 3 bases at V and 4 bases at J, with 10 bases in the middle. This CDR3 has 13 amino acids. In germline, CDR1 is MDHEN, CDR2 SYDVKM. The CDR3 sequence: CASSFVQEYEQYF. In nucleotides, the CDR3 is TGTGCCAGCAGTTTTGTACAAGAATACGAGCAGTACTTC.

V and J are TRBV7-3 and TRBJ1-2; D uncertain. This CDR3 has 15 residues. Per the germline V gene, CDR1 is SGHTA and CDR2 is FQGTGA. Trimming pared 5 bases from V and 1 base from J, leaving 14 bases between. The CDR3 reads CASSEGGGDNYGYTF. DNA of the CDR3: TGTGCCAGCAGCGAGGGAGGCGGTGATAACTATGGCTACACCTTC.

The gene calls are TRBV5-6 and TRBJ2-1; TRBD1 might be the D (5 bases). CDR1 is SGHDT, CDR2 YYEEEE, per germline. The CDR3 runs to 15 residues. Deletions cut 4 bases from V and 10 bases from J, with 21 bases between. CDR3 region: CASSPGWIGDREQFF. The DNA for the CDR3 is TGTGCCAGCAGCCCCGGGTGGATAGGGGATAGGGAGCAGTTCTTC.

The CDR3 DNA reads TGTGCCAGCAGCTCAACAGGGGAAGGTGGAAACACCATATATTTT. Translation gives CASSSTGEGGNTIYF. The V call is TRBV7-9, the J call TRBJ1-3; the match to TRBD1 covers 7 bases. After removal of 4 bases from V and 3 bases from J, the junction contained 6 bases not matched to a gene. This CDR3 spans 15 amino acids. Germline values: CDR1 SEHNR, CDR2 FQNEAQ (reference sequence).

The chain's CDR3 is CASSFGRGTSRSSYNEQFF. The CDR3, as DNA: TGTGCCAGCAGCTTTGGGAGAGGGACTAGTCGGAGCTCCTACAATGAGCAGTTCTTC. V and J are TRBV7-4 and TRBJ2-1; 8 nucleotides align to TRBD2. The CDR3 has 19 amino acids. J was trimmed by 0 bases and V by 3 bases; bases with no gene match: 13. Germline V gene data show CDR1 as SGHVT and CDR2 as SQSDAQ.

The chain recombines TRBV7-8 with TRBJ2-7; 7 bases line up with TRBD2. Germline assignment: CDR1 SGHVS and CDR2 FQNEAQ. V lost 5 bases to trimming and J lost 0 bases; unmatched junction nucleotides: 7. The CDR3 is 15 residues long. CDR3 sequence reads: CASSILADLSYEQYF. For the CDR3, the DNA is TGTGCCAGCAGCATTCTAGCGGACCTCTCCTACGAGCAGTACTTC. The variable domain in full, with the rest retrieved from reference TRBV7-8 and TRBJ2-7, is GAGVSQSPRYKVAKRGQDVALRCDPISGHVSLFWYQQALGQGPEFLTYFQNEAQLDKSGLPSDRFFAERPEGSVSTLKIQRTQQEDSAVYLCASSILADLSYEQYFGPGTRLTVT.

J is TRBJ2-7 and V is TRBV19, with D tentatively TRBD2 (6 bases). The length of the CDR3 is 15 residues. V lost 5 bases to trimming and J lost 3 bases, with 17 bases between them. Germline CDR1 is LNHDA and CDR2 is SQIVND (reference sequence). The CDR3 region is CASSDGLGGRYEQYF. CDR3 coding DNA: TGTGCCAGTAGTGATGGGCTCGGGGGACGCTACGAGCAGTACTTC.

The J gene is TRBJ2-1, the V gene TRBV27; D may be TRBD1 (6 bases). The CDR3 runs to 13 residues. The V gene's germline CDR1 is MNHEY and CDR2 SMNVEV (reference sequence). The ends were cut back, 5 bases at V and 5 bases at J, with 10 bases in the middle. The CDR3 sequence: CASSTHRDNEQFF. CDR3 nucleotide sequence: TGTGCCAGCAGTACCCACAGGGACAATGAGCAGTTCTTC.

The gene calls are TRBV4-1 and TRBJ2-2, with a weak D call TRBD1 (5 bases). V was trimmed by 0 bases and J by 4 bases, leaving 15 bases between them. The CDR3 is 17 amino acids. Germline V lookup: CDR1 MGHRA, CDR2 YSYEKL. The CDR3 reads CASSQDGRVGGTGELFF. CDR3 coding DNA: TGCGCCAGCAGCCAAGATGGCAGGGTGGGTGGCACCGGGGAGCTGTTTTTT.

The J gene is TRBJ1-3, the V gene TRBV7-9; D is uncertain. Trimming cost V 2 bases and J 0 bases, with 8 bases left between them. The length of the CDR3 is 15 residues. The germline V gene has CDR1 SEHNR and CDR2 FQNEAQ (reference sequence). CDR3 in amino acids: CASSLSDGSGNTIYF. The CDR3 DNA reads TGTGCCAGCAGCTTAAGCGACGGCTCTGGAAACACCATATATTTT.

The chain uses TRBV6-5 and TRBJ2-5, with D possibly being TRBD2 (5 bases). With 4 bases removed from V and 2 bases from J, the gap between germline ends came to 8 bases. Germline CDR1 reads MNHEY; CDR2 reads SVGAGI. This CDR3 region has 13 residues. The DNA for the CDR3 is TGTGCCAGCAGTTCGGGATTGCAAGAGACCCAGTACTTC. It specifies CASSSGLQETQYF.

The CDR3 DNA sequence: TGTGCCAGCAGTACCGGTGGCAGTCTGGAGGGCTACACCTTC. Amino acids: CASSTGGSLEGYTF. The rearrangement links TRBV27 to TRBJ1-2; D remains ambiguous. Germline V gives CDR1 MNHEY, CDR2 SMNVEV (reference sequence). The CDR3 is 14 amino acids. V was shortened by 5 bases and J by 8 bases, with 18 bases between the two germline ends.

The V and J genes are TRBV6-1 and TRBJ2-7; D is ambiguous. V was pared by 2 bases and J by 3 bases, with 20 bases between. Germline V gene data show CDR1 as MNHNS and CDR2 as SASEGT. CDR3 length: 17 residues. Written as DNA, the CDR3 is TGTGCCAGCAGTGAACCTCCCACTGATCGGTTTCACTACGAGCAGTACTTC. Translation: CASSEPPTDRFHYEQYF.

The sample holds one count of this clone. This chain links TRBV19 with TRBJ1-1; D not certain. V lost 3 bases and J lost 4, with 15 bases in between. The CDR3 length is 15 residues. CDR1 and CDR2 (germline): LNHDA, SQIVND (reference sequence). CDR3: CASSIGPGGITEAFF. CDR3 in DNA: TGTGCCAGTAGTATCGGCCCAGGAGGCATCACTGAAGCTTTCTTT.